This T cell receptor (beta chain) was documented in a study of blood T cell repertoires in COVID-19. Study-wide context: Sources were T cells, B-cell-depleted T cells, or PBMCs; the material itself was cDNA or gDNA.

In germline, CDR1 is SGHVS, CDR2 FQNEAQ. V was cut by 4 bases and J by 6 bases, with 19 bases left in between. The CDR3 has 16 amino acids. TCRdb's table, derived via immunoSEQ multiplex PCR, lists solely in-frame clones and lacks some. The sample carries hundreds of thousands of clones, approximately 88% recorded once. This clone was detected a few times. The chain has TRBV7-8 and TRBJ1-5; D is unresolved. The source of this sequence is a man aged 60-69 years who had recovered from COVID-19. The source material was peripheral blood. The CDR3 DNA reads as TGTGCCAGCAGCTCCCAGCGCGGACGGGCGGGTCAGCCCCAGCATTTT. It yields the protein CASSSQRGRAGQPQHF.